A selection of T cell receptor beta chains follows, all from one sample in a study of control samples from healthy donors and cancer patients. Produced via immunoSEQ multiplex PCR; TCRdb's table is partial and in-frame only. The sample yields tens of thousands of clones, approximately 95% seen once. Sequencing used blood. These receptors originate from a woman aged 30 to 39 in good health. CDR3s include the opening cysteine and the closing phenylalanine or tryptophan. Fields, in order: J gene, V gene, D gene, clone size, CDR3 DNA, CDR3 protein. A D gene is named only where the DNA matches it firmly. Part of the rows lack a size; the others show once, few, many or a class for expanded clones.

>TRBJ2-5|TRBV11-2|.|.
TGTGCCTGCACCCAGTCGGGGGACGGGACCCAGTACTTC
CACTQSGDGTQYF
>TRBJ2-3|TRBV9|.|.
TGTGCCAGCAGCCCCCGGACAAACACAGATACGCAGTATTTT
CASSPRTNTDTQYF
>TRBJ1-5|TRBV2|TRBD1|.
TGTGCCAGCAGTGGAGAGGGGGCTTATCAGCCCCAGCATTTT
CASSGEGAYQPQHF
>TRBJ1-2|TRBV24-1|TRBD1|.
TGTGCCACATCGGACAGGACTAACTATGGCTACACCTTC
CATSDRTNYGYTF
>TRBJ2-2|TRBV2|TRBD2|.
TGTGCCAGCAGACGAGCTAGCGGGAGAGTTCCCGGGGAGCTGTTTTTT
CASRRASGRVPGELFF
>TRBJ2-5|TRBV3-1/TRBV3-2|TRBD2|.
TGTGCCAGCAGCCACTATGGCGTAGCGGGAGCCTCCGGGAAGACCCAGTACTTC
CASSHYGVAGASGKTQYF
>TRBJ1-4|TRBV6-1|.|.
TGTGCCAGCAGTGAAGCGCTTCGGGAAAAACTGTTTTTT
CASSEALREKLFF
>TRBJ2-7|TRBV5-8|.|.
TGTGCCAGCAGCCTTCTAGTGGTGGAATCCTACGAGCAGTACTTC
CASSLLVVESYEQYF
>TRBJ2-7|TRBV7-2|.|.
TGTGCCAGCAGTTTCCGGCCCCTCCAATCCCACGAGCAGTACTTC
CASSFRPLQSHEQYF
>TRBJ2-4|TRBV10-3|.|.
TGTGCCATCAGTGAGTCCATGCGGGCCAAAAACATTCAGTACTTC
CAISESMRAKNIQYF
>TRBJ1-1|TRBV29-1|TRBD1|.
TGCAGCGTTCGACAGGGGGGGGCTTTCTTT
CSVRQGGAFF
>TRBJ1-5|TRBV19|.|.
TGTGCCAGTAGTCGATATAGAGATCCGGGACCCAGCTCGTATCAGCCCCAGCATTTT
CASSRYRDPGPSSYQPQHF
>TRBJ2-7|TRBV6-5|.|.
TGTGCCAGCAGTTACAAGCGGCCCCCTGCGGCCTACGAGCAGTACTTC
CASSYKRPPAAYEQYF
>TRBJ2-4|TRBV6-2/TRBV6-3|TRBD1|.
TGTGCCAGCAGTTATTCCGACAGGGGAAACATTCAGTGCTTC
CASSYSDRGNIQCF
>TRBJ1-1|TRBV2|.|few
TGTGCCAGCAGTGTTAAGTTCCTTTCGAGGACTGAAGCTTTCTTT
CASSVKFLSRTEAFF
>TRBJ1-1|TRBV27|.|.
TGTGCCAGCAGTCTGCGAGGGACGAAGAACACTGAAGCTTTCTTT
CASSLRGTKNTEAFF
>TRBJ1-2|TRBV28|.|.
TGTGCCAGCGTTCTATCGGGTTTTGACTATGGCTACACCTTC
CASVLSGFDYGYTF
>TRBJ2-3|TRBV28|.|few
TGTGCCAGCAGTTGGACTAGCACAGATACGCAGTATTTT
CASSWTSTDTQYF
>TRBJ1-2|TRBV29-1|.|.
TGCAGCGTTGACAAAACCGGGACACCGGGACTGGATGGCTACACCTTC
CSVDKTGTPGLDGYTF
>TRBJ1-1|TRBV24-1|.|.
TGTGCCACCAGTGATAGCTTGAACACTGAAGCTTTCTTT
CATSDSLNTEAFF